The T cell receptor (beta chain) described here comes from a study of OX40 agonist ivuxolimab in advanced cancers. Study background: Melanoma, hepatocellular carcinoma, head and neck or renal cell cancer occurred in dose-escalation patients.

Produced via immunoSEQ multiplex PCR; TCRdb's table is partial and in-frame only. The table shows tens of thousands of clones, with 70% to 90% occurring only once. The trim removed 5 bases at V and 10 bases at J, leaving 3 bases unmatched. CDR3 size: 13 residues. In germline, CDR1 is SGHTA, CDR2 FQGNSA. Study-wide findings and caveats: The specificity for antigen of the expanded peripheral T cells was not determined. Doses of 0.1 to 3.0 mg/kg were accompanied by clonal expansion of CD4+ and CD8+ blood T cells by week 6.

This clone was recorded once. Its antigen is still unknown. The sample here was CD4+ or CD8+ T cells sorted from blood, taken in a trial of the OX40 agonist ivuxolimab. The chain uses TRBV7-2 and TRBJ1-6, with 9 bases matching TRBD1. This receptor was obtained from an adult with an advanced solid tumor such as melanoma, head and neck, liver or kidney cancer. This CDR3 is CASSRDRESPLHF. The CDR3 region has the DNA TGTGCCAGCAGCCGGGACAGGGAATCACCCCTCCACTTT.